What follows are 19 T cell receptor beta chains derived from one specimen sequenced in a study of OX40 agonist ivuxolimab in advanced cancers. Sequencing used immunoSEQ multiplex PCR; TCRdb keeps in-frame clones, though not all of them. The table includes some 19,000 clones, 85% to 90% detected once. Source: CD4+ or CD8+ T cells sorted from blood, taken in a trial of the OX40 agonist ivuxolimab. Receptor source: an adult with an advanced solid tumor such as melanoma, head and neck, liver or kidney cancer.

This rearrangement joins TRBV4-1 to TRBJ1-3; D is unresolved. The germline V gene encodes CDR1 MGHRA and CDR2 YSYEKL. CDR3 length equals 15 residues. Trimming took off 1 base at V and 7 bases at J, with 14 bases between the two ends. CDR3 in amino acids: CASSQGPYPGNTIYF. For the CDR3, the DNA is TGCGCCAGCAGCCAAGGACCGTACCCGGGGAACACCATATATTTT.

This clone is labeled as medium-sized. The CDR3 DNA is TGTGCCAGCAGCTCCGGACAGGGGAAAGGCTACACCTTC. Its protein product is CASSSGQGKGYTF. The V and J genes are TRBV7-8 and TRBJ1-2; 9 nucleotides agree with TRBD1. The CDR3 length is 13 residues. Trimming cost V 4 bases and J 8 bases; bases outside gene matches: 5. Germline V gene data show CDR1 as SGHVS and CDR2 as FQNEAQ.

The rearrangement uses TRBV9 and TRBJ2-2, with D perhaps TRBD2 (5 bases). Trimming removed 0 bases at V and 4 bases at J, with 10 bases between. CDR1 is SGDLS, CDR2 YYNGEE, per germline. The CDR3 is 15 amino acids. As DNA, the CDR3 is TGTGCCAGCAGCGTAGGTGGGAGTCCCACCGGGGAGCTGTTTTTT. This translates into CASSVGGSPTGELFF.

The CDR3 here is CASSLNDYNEQFF. The CDR3 DNA is TGTGCCAGCAGCTTAAACGACTACAATGAGCAGTTCTTC. This chain uses TRBV5-6 with TRBJ2-1; no reliable D call. The CDR3 loop spans 13 amino acids. V lost 2 bases, J lost 3 bases, and 6 bases lay in between. The germline gives CDR1 SGHDT, CDR2 YYEEEE.

Regarding this clone: The same CDR3 is also encoded by other DNA sequences in this sample. This rearrangement joins TRBV7-2 to TRBJ2-1, with 7 bases aligning to TRBD1. The CDR3 loop spans 12 amino acids. Germline V CDR1 and CDR2: SGHTA, FQGNSA. V lost 5 bases, J lost 12 bases, and 7 bases stayed unmatched. The chain's CDR3 is CASSLVQGRQFF. CDR3 nucleotides: TGTGCCAGCAGCCTAGTACAGGGGAGGCAGTTCTTC.

The chain uses TRBV6-6 and TRBJ2-7, with TRBD1 matching 9 bases. V was pared by 2 bases and J by 5 bases, with 4 bases of the junction left unmatched. This CDR3 has 14 residues. Germline V gives CDR1 MNHNY, CDR2 SVGAGI (reference sequence). The CDR3 region is CASSYPGTGNEQYF. The CDR3, as DNA: TGTGCCAGCAGTTACCCCGGGACAGGGAACGAGCAGTACTTC.

The chain employs TRBV19 and TRBJ2-1, with D perhaps matching TRBD1 (6 bases). V lost 5 bases to trimming and J lost 1 base, with 12 bases between them. Germline V gene data show CDR1 as LNHDA and CDR2 as SQIVND (reference sequence). There are 15 residues in the CDR3. The CDR3 DNA reads TGTGCCAGTAGTTTCACAGGGAGTTCCTACAATGAGCAGTTCTTC. Its protein is CASSFTGSSYNEQFF.

The V call is TRBV9, the J call TRBJ2-2; D not resolved. This CDR3 has 14 amino acids. Trimming cost V 0 bases and J 3 bases, with 6 bases left between them. CDR1 and CDR2 (germline): SGDLS, YYNGEE. For the CDR3, the DNA is TGTGCCAGCAGCGTAGTGGGTGACACCGGGGAGCTGTTTTTT. This translates into CASSVVGDTGELFF.

This clone was seen only a few times. The chain recombines TRBV19 with TRBJ2-5, with 9 bases aligning to TRBD2. The CDR3 sequence is 17 residues long. Germline CDR1 LNHDA, CDR2 SQIVND (reference sequence). V trimming: 4 bases; J trimming: 2 bases; junction bases outside the gene matches: 11. CDR3 sequence: CASSTYLAGVGQETQYF. The CDR3 coding sequence is TGTGCCAGTAGTACCTATTTAGCGGGAGTGGGGCAAGAGACCCAGTACTTC. The whole variable domain, filled in from reference TRBV19 and TRBJ2-5, reads DGGITQSPKYLFRKEGQNVTLSCEQNLNHDAMYWYRQDPGQGLRLIYYSQIVNDFQKGDIAEGYSVSREKKESFPLTVTSAQKNPTAFYLCASSTYLAGVGQETQYFGPGTRLLVL.

The rearrangement links TRBV4-3 to TRBJ2-1, with D uncertain. CDR3 size: 16 residues. The V end lost 0 bases, the J end lost 1 base, and 10 bases lay between the germline ends. Germline CDR1 and CDR2: LGHNA and YSLEER. The CDR3 DNA reads as TGCGCCAGCAGCCAAGATCAGGCGGTTTCCTACAATGAGCAGTTCTTC. Translation gives CASSQDQAVSYNEQFF.

This rearrangement joins TRBV9 to TRBJ2-1, with TRBD2 matching 8 bases. The germline CDR1 and CDR2 sequences are SGDLS and YYNGEE. Trimming cost V 0 bases and J 3 bases; bases outside gene matches: 5. CDR3 length: 16 amino acids. The DNA of the CDR3 is TGTGCCAGCAGCGTAGGGGTAGCGGGGATCTACAATGAGCAGTTCTTC. Protein product: CASSVGVAGIYNEQFF. Looking up the rest from reference TRBV9 and TRBJ2-1 gives the full variable domain: DSGVTQTPKHLITATGQRVTLRCSPRSGDLSVYWYQQSLDQGLQFLIQYYNGEERAKGNILERFSAQQFPDLHSELNLSSLELGDSALYFCASSVGVAGIYNEQFFGPGTRLTVL.

The rearrangement joins TRBV19 to TRBJ1-5, with 12 bases lining up with TRBD1. This CDR3 comprises 14 residues. CDR1 and CDR2 from the germline V gene are LNHDA and SQIVND (reference sequence). With V trimmed by 8 bases and J by 6 bases, 5 bases remained unmatched. The CDR3 nucleotides are TGTGCCAGTTCCGGGACAGGGGGCCGTCAGCCCCAGCATTTT. Its protein product is CASSGTGGRQPQHF.

This chain connects TRBV27 to TRBJ1-1, with 10 nucleotides matching TRBD1. The CDR3 covers 14 residues. Germline loops: CDR1 MNHEY, CDR2 SMNVEV (reference sequence). The junction had 4 bases not matched to a gene; V was cut back by 5 bases and J by 4 bases. In DNA, the CDR3 is TGTGCCAGCAGTCCAGGACAGGGGGGCACTGAAGCTTTCTTT. Amino acids: CASSPGQGGTEAFF.

The J gene is TRBJ1-3, the V gene TRBV9, with TRBD1 as a possible D gene (5 bases). Germline V lookup: CDR1 SGDLS, CDR2 YYNGEE. This CDR3 comprises 18 residues. V shed 0 bases and J shed 2 bases, with 18 bases lying between them. The CDR3 DNA is TGTGCCAGCAGCGTAGAAAGTCCGGGGGTCGAACCTGGAAACACCATATATTTT. This gives the protein CASSVESPGVEPGNTIYF. Based on the CDR3 plus reference TRBV9 and TRBJ1-3, the full variable domain is DSGVTQTPKHLITATGQRVTLRCSPRSGDLSVYWYQQSLDQGLQFLIQYYNGEERAKGNILERFSAQQFPDLHSELNLSSLELGDSALYFCASSVESPGVEPGNTIYFGEGSWLTVV.

The chain carries TRBV6-6 and TRBJ1-2; TRBD1 agrees at 8 bases. V was pared by 1 base and J by 7 bases, with 2 bases of the junction left unmatched. Germline assignment: CDR1 MNHNY and CDR2 SVGAGI (reference sequence). The CDR3 totals 13 residues. CDR3 loop: CASSYWTGFGYTF. As DNA, the CDR3 is TGTGCCAGCAGTTACTGGACAGGGTTTGGCTACACCTTC.

The chain uses TRBV7-8 and TRBJ1-1, with 7 bases identical to TRBD1. The V and J ends lost 3 bases and 5 bases, in that order; junction bases with no gene match: 9. CDR3 length: 15 residues. Germline CDR1 and CDR2: SGHVS and FQNEAQ. This CDR3 is CASSFHTGVGTEAFF. CDR3 DNA sequence: TGTGCCAGCAGCTTCCATACAGGGGTAGGGACTGAAGCTTTCTTT.

The J gene is TRBJ2-7, the V gene TRBV30; D gene uncertain. With 1 base removed from V and 1 base from J, the gap between germline ends came to 11 bases. CDR3 length: 14 amino acids. Germline CDR1 is GTSNPN and CDR2 is SVGIG (reference sequence). CDR3 bases: TGTGCCTGGAGTGATGGGCTGTTGTCCTACGAGCAGTACTTC. Protein: CAWSDGLLSYEQYF.

This chain links TRBV29-1 with TRBJ2-2; D is uncertain. The CDR3 spans 12 residues. V was shortened by 2 bases and J by 3 bases, with 4 bases between the two germline ends. Germline CDR1 SQVTM, CDR2 ANQGSEA. The CDR3 spells CSVELHTGELFF. The CDR3 DNA sequence: TGCAGCGTTGAACTCCACACCGGGGAGCTGTTTTTT.

This sequence joins TRBV5-6 and TRBJ1-1; D is uncertain. The V end was cut by 7 bases, the J end by 1 base, with 14 bases between. Germline-derived CDR1 and CDR2 are SGHDT and YYEEEE. The CDR3 covers 14 residues. CDR3 sequence: CASSLGQPNTEAFF. Here the CDR3 DNA reads TGTGCCAGCTCCCTCGGTCAGCCGAACACTGAAGCTTTCTTT.